A selection of T cell receptor beta chains follows, all from one sample in a study of cytomegalovirus exposure and HLA in healthy donors. Generated by immunoSEQ multiplex PCR, the TCRdb table keeps only in-frame clones and is missing some. Altogether 100,000 to 150,000 clones are present, 65% to 85% being singletons, with the ten largest covering over 1%. Material: PBMCs. Receptor source: a boy younger than 18 in good health and CMV-seronegative. Both conserved end residues are part of each CDR3. A D gene is named only where the DNA matches it firmly. The listing skips clone size in some rows; elsewhere it reads once, few, many or a size class.

abundance: once
j_gene: TRBJ2-2
v_gene: TRBV19
d_gene: TRBD2
CDR3aa: CASSALLARITGELFF
CDR3nt: TGTGCCAGTAGTGCCCTACTAGCGAGGATCACCGGGGAGCTGTTTTTT

abundance: NA
j_gene: TRBJ2-2
v_gene: TRBV30
d_gene: TRBD1
CDR3aa: CAWRRTGLGGELFF
CDR3nt: TGTGCCTGGAGAAGGACAGGGCTAGGTGGGGAGCTGTTTTTT

abundance: few
j_gene: TRBJ2-7
v_gene: TRBV7-8
d_gene: TRBD2
CDR3aa: CASSLGGGLHSYEQYF
CDR3nt: TGTGCCAGCAGCTTAGGGGGGGGACTCCACTCCTACGAGCAGTACTTC

abundance: NA
j_gene: TRBJ2-2
v_gene: TRBV27
d_gene: NA
CDR3aa: CASSPFFGGMNTGELFF
CDR3nt: TGTGCCAGCAGTCCATTTTTTGGCGGTATGAACACCGGGGAGCTGTTTTTT

abundance: NA
j_gene: TRBJ1-3
v_gene: TRBV4-1
d_gene: NA
CDR3aa: CASSQGPRGKGNTIYF
CDR3nt: TGCGCCAGCAGCCAAGGGCCTAGAGGGAAAGGAAACACCATATATTTT

abundance: NA
j_gene: TRBJ2-7
v_gene: TRBV13
d_gene: TRBD2
CDR3aa: CASRDRAGALEQYF
CDR3nt: TGTGCCAGCAGAGACAGAGCGGGAGCGCTCGAGCAGTACTTC

abundance: NA
j_gene: TRBJ2-5
v_gene: TRBV29-1
d_gene: NA
CDR3aa: CSVDEGGRSPQYF
CDR3nt: TGCAGCGTAGACGAGGGTGGGAGAAGCCCCCAGTACTTC

abundance: NA
j_gene: TRBJ2-5
v_gene: TRBV25-1
d_gene: TRBD1
CDR3aa: CASSEWTGEETQYF
CDR3nt: TGTGCCAGCAGTGAATGGACAGGGGAAGAGACCCAGTACTTC

abundance: once
j_gene: TRBJ2-1
v_gene: TRBV4-3
d_gene: TRBD1
CDR3aa: CASSQEARDSSYNEQFF
CDR3nt: TGCGCCAGCAGCCAAGAAGCCCGGGACAGCTCCTACAATGAGCAGTTCTTC

abundance: NA
j_gene: TRBJ2-2
v_gene: TRBV2
d_gene: NA
CDR3aa: CASRLRRANTGELFF
CDR3nt: TGTGCCAGCAGGCTCAGGAGGGCTAACACCGGGGAGCTGTTTTTT

abundance: NA
j_gene: TRBJ2-2
v_gene: TRBV4-2
d_gene: TRBD2
CDR3aa: CASSPGLAGGRTGELFF
CDR3nt: TGTGCCAGCAGCCCGGGACTAGCGGGAGGTAGGACCGGGGAGCTGTTTTTT

abundance: NA
j_gene: TRBJ2-7
v_gene: TRBV6-1
d_gene: TRBD1
CDR3aa: CASSLDRAGPEEQYF
CDR3nt: TGTGCCAGCAGCTTGGACAGGGCTGGGCCGGAGGAGCAGTACTTC

abundance: NA
j_gene: TRBJ2-5
v_gene: TRBV4-2
d_gene: NA
CDR3aa: CASSQNQYQETQYF
CDR3nt: TGTGCCAGCAGCCAAAATCAGTACCAAGAGACCCAGTACTTC

abundance: NA
j_gene: TRBJ1-5
v_gene: TRBV27
d_gene: NA
CDR3aa: CASRQGANQPQHF
CDR3nt: TGTGCCAGCAGACAGGGCGCAAATCAGCCCCAGCATTTT

abundance: once
j_gene: TRBJ2-2
v_gene: TRBV19
d_gene: NA
CDR3aa: CASRGGVTGELFF
CDR3nt: TGTGCCAGTAGAGGGGGAGTTACCGGGGAGCTGTTTTTT

abundance: NA
j_gene: TRBJ1-2
v_gene: TRBV4-2
d_gene: NA
CDR3aa: CASSHPASDSEYYGYTF
CDR3nt: TGTGCCAGCAGCCATCCTGCTTCGGACTCGGAGTACTATGGCTACACCTTC

abundance: NA
j_gene: TRBJ2-7
v_gene: TRBV11-2
d_gene: TRBD2
CDR3aa: CASSSLAGGGEQYF
CDR3nt: TGTGCCAGCAGCTCCCTAGCGGGAGGTGGGGAGCAGTACTTC

abundance: NA
j_gene: TRBJ1-4
v_gene: TRBV5-8
d_gene: NA
CDR3aa: CASSFRENEKLFF
CDR3nt: TGTGCCAGCAGCTTCCGGGAAAATGAAAAACTGTTTTTT

abundance: NA
j_gene: TRBJ1-5
v_gene: TRBV19
d_gene: NA
CDR3aa: CASSAPGPQHF
CDR3nt: TGTGCCAGTAGCGCGCCCGGTCCCCAGCATTTT

abundance: once
j_gene: TRBJ2-1
v_gene: TRBV11-3
d_gene: NA
CDR3aa: CASSQYNEQFF
CDR3nt: TGTGCCAGCAGCCAATACAATGAGCAGTTCTTC

abundance: NA
j_gene: TRBJ1-2
v_gene: TRBV5-1
d_gene: TRBD1
CDR3aa: CASSFDRADGYTF
CDR3nt: TGCGCCAGCAGCTTTGACAGGGCGGATGGCTACACCTTC

abundance: NA
j_gene: TRBJ2-5
v_gene: TRBV11-3
d_gene: TRBD2
CDR3aa: CASSPGLDQEYF
CDR3nt: TGTGCCAGCAGCCCCGGACTAGACCAGGAGTACTTC

abundance: NA
j_gene: TRBJ1-1
v_gene: TRBV5-1
d_gene: TRBD1
CDR3aa: CVSSLTGSMNTEAFF
CDR3nt: TGCGTCAGCAGCTTGACAGGGTCGATGAACACTGAAGCTTTCTTT

abundance: few
j_gene: TRBJ2-1
v_gene: TRBV30
d_gene: TRBD2
CDR3aa: CACSGGYNEQFF
CDR3nt: TGTGCCTGTTCGGGAGGGTACAATGAGCAGTTCTTC

abundance: NA
j_gene: TRBJ2-7
v_gene: TRBV6-6
d_gene: TRBD2
CDR3aa: CASSYSTASGTYEQYF
CDR3nt: TGTGCCAGCAGTTACTCGACGGCTAGCGGAACCTACGAGCAGTACTTC

abundance: NA
j_gene: TRBJ2-7
v_gene: TRBV25-1
d_gene: TRBD1
CDR3aa: CASSEDRDDEQYF
CDR3nt: TGTGCCAGCAGTGAGGACAGGGATGACGAGCAGTACTTC

abundance: NA
j_gene: TRBJ2-5
v_gene: TRBV5-1
d_gene: NA
CDR3aa: CASSLEGALLYF
CDR3nt: TGCGCCAGCAGCTTGGAAGGGGCTCTCCTGTACTTC

abundance: NA
j_gene: TRBJ2-1
v_gene: TRBV4-1
d_gene: TRBD2
CDR3aa: CASSQWTGGPSLNEQFF
CDR3nt: TGCGCCAGCAGCCAATGGACGGGAGGGCCCTCTCTTAATGAGCAGTTCTTC

abundance: once
j_gene: TRBJ1-3
v_gene: TRBV5-1
d_gene: TRBD1
CDR3aa: CASSLASGTGGNTIYF
CDR3nt: TGCGCCAGCAGCTTGGCCAGCGGGACAGGGGGAAACACCATATATTTT

abundance: NA
j_gene: TRBJ1-3
v_gene: TRBV4-2
d_gene: NA
CDR3aa: CASSQVLFRNTIYF
CDR3nt: TGTGCCAGCAGCCAAGTCCTCTTCCGAAACACCATATATTTT

abundance: NA
j_gene: TRBJ2-7
v_gene: TRBV29-1
d_gene: TRBD1
CDR3aa: CSVRQGTYEQYF
CDR3nt: TGCAGCGTTAGACAGGGGACCTACGAGCAGTACTTC

abundance: NA
j_gene: TRBJ2-3
v_gene: TRBV9
d_gene: NA
CDR3aa: CASSVEGGSTDTQYF
CDR3nt: TGTGCCAGCAGCGTAGAGGGGGGGAGCACAGATACGCAGTATTTT

abundance: NA
j_gene: TRBJ2-7
v_gene: TRBV5-1
d_gene: NA
CDR3aa: CASSLDGGLGEQYF
CDR3nt: TGCGCCAGCAGCTTGGATGGAGGGCTCGGCGAGCAGTACTTC

abundance: NA
j_gene: TRBJ1-5
v_gene: TRBV15
d_gene: NA
CDR3aa: CATSRAGSNQPQHF
CDR3nt: TGTGCCACCAGCAGAGCCGGGAGCAATCAGCCCCAGCATTTT

abundance: once
j_gene: TRBJ2-2
v_gene: TRBV9
d_gene: TRBD2
CDR3aa: CASSFPPSGRAANTGELFF
CDR3nt: TGTGCCAGCAGCTTCCCCCCTAGCGGGAGGGCCGCGAACACCGGGGAGCTGTTTTTT

abundance: NA
j_gene: TRBJ2-5
v_gene: TRBV30
d_gene: TRBD2
CDR3aa: CAWSALAGRGGETQYF
CDR3nt: TGTGCCTGGAGTGCCCTAGCGGGGAGGGGAGGGGAGACCCAGTACTTC

abundance: NA
j_gene: TRBJ2-7
v_gene: TRBV6-5
d_gene: NA
CDR3aa: CASSRDISYEQYF
CDR3nt: TGTGCCAGCAGCAGAGACATCTCCTACGAGCAGTACTTC

abundance: NA
j_gene: TRBJ2-7
v_gene: TRBV6-5
d_gene: TRBD1
CDR3aa: CASSYSGAGGNEQYF
CDR3nt: TGTGCCAGCAGTTACTCCGGGGCAGGGGGAAACGAGCAGTACTTC

abundance: NA
j_gene: TRBJ1-2
v_gene: TRBV11-3
d_gene: NA
CDR3aa: CASSLFRRGDSDYYGYTF
CDR3nt: TGTGCCAGCAGCTTATTTCGTCGCGGGGACTCCGACTATTATGGCTACACCTTC

abundance: NA
j_gene: TRBJ1-2
v_gene: TRBV4-1
d_gene: NA
CDR3aa: CASSPYSSGGGVGYTF
CDR3nt: TGCGCCAGCAGCCCTTACTCCTCGGGGGGGGGAGTGGGCTACACCTTC

abundance: NA
j_gene: TRBJ1-1
v_gene: TRBV19
d_gene: NA
CDR3aa: CASTPDRATEAFF
CDR3nt: TGTGCCAGTACCCCGGACAGAGCCACTGAAGCTTTCTTT

abundance: NA
j_gene: TRBJ2-2
v_gene: TRBV30
d_gene: NA
CDR3aa: CAWSVVGAAELFF
CDR3nt: TGTGCCTGGAGTGTAGTAGGGGCCGCGGAGCTGTTTTTT

abundance: NA
j_gene: TRBJ2-1
v_gene: TRBV2
d_gene: TRBD1
CDR3aa: CASSVDRGHGEQFF
CDR3nt: TGTGCCAGCAGTGTAGACAGGGGGCACGGTGAGCAGTTCTTC

abundance: once
j_gene: TRBJ2-7
v_gene: TRBV5-4
d_gene: NA
CDR3aa: CASSPWGSGTYEQYF
CDR3nt: TGTGCCAGCAGCCCCTGGGGCAGTGGTACGTACGAGCAGTACTTC

abundance: NA
j_gene: TRBJ2-5
v_gene: TRBV4-3
d_gene: NA
CDR3aa: CASSQEVGPETQYF
CDR3nt: TGCGCCAGCAGCCAAGAAGTGGGCCCAGAGACCCAGTACTTC

abundance: NA
j_gene: TRBJ2-2
v_gene: TRBV5-4
d_gene: TRBD2
CDR3aa: CASSSLAANTGELFF
CDR3nt: TGTGCCAGCAGTTCCCTAGCGGCGAACACCGGGGAGCTGTTTTTT

abundance: NA
j_gene: TRBJ1-4
v_gene: TRBV6-5
d_gene: NA
CDR3aa: CASSTDLGEKLFF
CDR3nt: TGTGCCAGCAGTACCGACTTGGGTGAAAAACTGTTTTTT

abundance: NA
j_gene: TRBJ2-7
v_gene: TRBV6-5
d_gene: TRBD1
CDR3aa: CASSYSGPGGRWYF
CDR3nt: TGTGCCAGCAGTTACTCGGGACCAGGGGGCCGCTGGTACTTC

abundance: once
j_gene: TRBJ2-2
v_gene: TRBV6-6
d_gene: NA
CDR3aa: CASSLQGTGELFF
CDR3nt: TGTGCCAGCAGTCTACAGGGCACCGGGGAGCTGTTTTTT

abundance: NA
j_gene: TRBJ2-7
v_gene: TRBV27
d_gene: NA
CDR3aa: CASSLGTQRVEQYF
CDR3nt: TGTGCCAGCAGTTTGGGCACCCAGCGGGTCGAGCAGTACTTC

abundance: NA
j_gene: TRBJ2-7
v_gene: TRBV7-6
d_gene: TRBD2
CDR3aa: CASSLDGRAPSEQYF
CDR3nt: TGTGCCAGCAGCTTAGATGGGAGGGCCCCCTCCGAGCAGTACTTC

abundance: NA
j_gene: TRBJ2-5
v_gene: TRBV7-2
d_gene: NA
CDR3aa: CASSQTRSQETQYF
CDR3nt: TGTGCCAGCAGCCAAACTAGGAGCCAAGAGACCCAGTACTTC

abundance: NA
j_gene: TRBJ2-5
v_gene: TRBV21-1
d_gene: NA
CDR3aa: CASSKVGLPEETQYF
CDR3nt: TGTGCCAGCAGCAAAGTTGGACTACCTGAAGAGACCCAGTACTTC

abundance: NA
j_gene: TRBJ2-3
v_gene: TRBV27
d_gene: TRBD2
CDR3aa: CASSPGTSGKDTQYF
CDR3nt: TGTGCCAGCAGTCCGGGCACTAGCGGGAAAGATACGCAGTATTTT

abundance: few
j_gene: TRBJ1-1
v_gene: TRBV4-1
d_gene: NA
CDR3aa: CASSPPGSLNTEAFF
CDR3nt: TGCGCCAGCAGCCCCCCGGGTTCCCTGAACACTGAAGCTTTCTTT

abundance: few
j_gene: TRBJ1-5
v_gene: TRBV5-6
d_gene: NA
CDR3aa: CASGVGGNQPQHF
CDR3nt: TGTGCCAGCGGGGTGGGGGGGAATCAGCCCCAGCATTTT

abundance: few
j_gene: TRBJ1-1
v_gene: TRBV6-4
d_gene: TRBD1
CDR3aa: CASSESGTGGNEAFF
CDR3nt: TGTGCCAGCAGTGAGTCCGGGACAGGGGGCAATGAAGCTTTCTTT

abundance: NA
j_gene: TRBJ2-1
v_gene: TRBV5-1
d_gene: NA
CDR3aa: CASSPEGLSYNEQFF
CDR3nt: TGCGCCAGCAGCCCCGAGGGACTCTCCTACAATGAGCAGTTCTTC

abundance: NA
j_gene: TRBJ2-1
v_gene: TRBV15
d_gene: NA
CDR3aa: CATSREGTNNEQFF
CDR3nt: TGTGCCACCAGCAGAGAAGGGACAAACAATGAGCAGTTCTTC